Each of the 2 T cell receptor beta chains below was sequenced from the same sample in a study of T cells in localized non-small cell lung cancer (dated by TCRdb to the early 2020s). Library creation used the immunoSEQ multiplex PCR assay. TCRdb's version of the immuneACCESS table is confined to in-frame rearrangements and falls short of the full clone set. An unresolved V gene accounts for under half of the shortfall where checked; the remainder is of unknown origin. The sample table records 25,000 to 30,000 clones; approximately 85% of these occur just once. Of the sample, about 4% falls within the top ten clones. Source: peripheral blood, taken before any cancer treatment. The receptors derive from a woman aged 35-70 years with stage I lung adenocarcinoma.

The rearrangement uses TRBV4-3 and TRBJ1-2, with no clear D. The CDR3 is made up of 14 amino acids. Germline V CDR1 and CDR2: LGHNA, YSLEER. V lost 0 bases and J lost 9, with 14 bases in between. CDR3 protein: CASSQDGGQERYTF. As DNA, the CDR3 is TGCGCCAGCAGCCAAGATGGAGGGCAGGAACGCTACACCTTC.

The gene calls are TRBV6-5 and TRBJ2-3; D not certain. Germline values: CDR1 MNHEY, CDR2 SVGAGI. The V end was cut by 3 bases, the J end by 5 bases, with 12 bases between. The CDR3 extends over 14 amino acids. For the CDR3, the DNA is TGTGCCAGCAGTTATCGGACGGTAGAAGATACGCAGTATTTT. It encodes CASSYRTVEDTQYF.